This TCR beta chain was sequenced in a study of T and B cells in COVID-19 patients. Study in general: Most recovered patients had mild to moderate COVID-19 treated as outpatients. Of approximately 21 active-infection patients, roughly eleven were critically ill with mechanical ventilation or extracorporeal membrane oxygenation. Overall study findings and caveats: The recovered cohort had roughly 2,200 exclusive TCR clusters, including just over 30 low generation probability clusters.

From blood, 250-500 ng of genomic DNA served as TRB template. Losses at the gene ends were 6 bases for V and 2 bases for J; bases not matched to a gene: 9. From germline, CDR1 is MNHNS and CDR2 SASEGT. The CDR3 totals 15 residues. Judged by abundance, this clonotype is medium-sized. As yet, its antigen is unknown. TRB rearrangements were amplified by multiplex PCR with BIOMED2 TRB-A/B primers. TCRdb analysed the multiplex PCR reads with MiXCR anew, one entry per CDR3 protein. This table has about 14,000 distinct CDR3 sequences, 29% appearing once. The rearrangement uses TRBV6-1 and TRBJ2-7, with 8 bases aligning to TRBD1. The sample comprised blood. The TCR comes from a human donor who had recovered from COVID-19. CDR3 loop: CASRTIRTGTYEQYF. The CDR3, as DNA: TGTGCCAGCAGGACGATCCGGACAGGGACCTACGAGCAGTACTTC.